These 19 T cell receptor beta chains were all obtained from the same sample, sequenced in a study of CD8 T cells in Susac syndrome (dated by TCRdb to the late 2010s). The library was made by the immunoSEQ multiplex PCR assay. RNA was extracted using the RNeasy kit, and roughly 0.5 to 1 ug of the RNA was reverse transcribed with random hexamers. Using fastp trimming at Q25 and MiXCR clonotype assembly, TCRdb reanalyzed the public sequencing data and kept in-frame beta chains. Duplicate CDR3 protein sequences are folded into a single record with the most common DNA and genes. The sample has roughly 200,000 distinct CDR3 sequences on record, roughly 94% of them singletons. The top ten hold approximately 0.094% of the sample. Sequencing was performed on CD4+ T cells from PBMCs. The receptors originated from a human donor in good health.

The V call is TRBV9, the J call TRBJ2-6; D remains ambiguous. This CDR3 is built from 14 residues. Trimming pared 6 bases from V and 0 bases from J, leaving 7 bases between. The germline V gene encodes CDR1 SGDLS and CDR2 YYNGEE. CDR3 region: CASTRSSGANVLTF. For the CDR3, the DNA is TGTGCCAGCACTCGGTCCTCTGGGGCCAACGTCCTGACTTTC.

A word on this clonotype: One end of the junction does not line up with germline, which may come from a read error. The rearrangement joins TRBV5-4 to TRBJ1-1; D gene unclear. Germline V gene sequence: CDR1 SGHNT, CDR2 YYREEE (reference sequence). The CDR3 is 11 residues long. The CDR3 region has the DNA TGTGCCAGCATCTTGAGAGATGAAGCTTTCTTT. The encoded protein is CASILRDEAFF.

The V call is TRBV20-1, the J call TRBJ1-1, with D maybe TRBD1 (5 bases). The germline V and J ends were trimmed by 5 bases and 3 bases, with 13 bases remaining between them. Germline CDR1 reads DFQATT; CDR2 reads SNEGSKA (reference sequence). CDR3 length: 13 amino acids. The CDR3 DNA follows: TGCAGTGCTCCCCTTGACAGATACACTGAAGCTTTCTTT. This codes for CSAPLDRYTEAFF.

The rearrangement joins TRBV5-1 to TRBJ2-5; 8 bases agree with TRBD1. The CDR3 runs 16 residues. CDR1 is SGHRS and CDR2 is YFSETQ in the germline V gene. Trimming removed 4 bases from V and 4 bases from J; junction bases left unmatched: 12. The CDR3 DNA reads as TGCGCCAGCAGCGCCCCTCGGGGACAGGATGGAGAGACCCAGTACTTC. Translating it yields CASSAPRGQDGETQYF.

The rearrangement uses TRBV19 and TRBJ2-4, with D possibly TRBD2 on 6 matching bases. CDR1 is LNHDA, CDR2 SQIVND, per germline (reference sequence). V shed 6 bases and J shed 8 bases, with 14 bases lying between them. CDR3 length equals 13 residues. CDR3 sequence reads: CASRDYGTYIQYF. The DNA for the CDR3 is TGTGCCAGTAGGGACTACGGGACGTACATTCAGTACTTC.

This clonotype was seen just once. This chain uses TRBV20-1 with TRBJ2-1; 9 bases are shared with TRBD1. J lost 5 bases, V lost 6 bases, and 8 bases had no gene match. The germline V gene encodes CDR1 DFQATT and CDR2 SNEGSKA (reference sequence). This CDR3 has 14 amino acids. The chain's CDR3 is CSAPRDRVNNEQFF. The CDR3 bases are TGCAGTGCCCCACGGGACAGGGTAAACAATGAGCAGTTCTTC.

The chain carries TRBV29-1 and TRBJ2-1, with D perhaps matching TRBD1 (6 bases). Trimming removed 5 bases at V and 5 bases at J, with 19 bases between. There are 15 residues in the CDR3. Germline lookup yields CDR1 SQVTM and CDR2 ANQGSEA. Written as DNA, the CDR3 is TGCAGCGTTTCCCCTCTACATACAGGGAACAATGAGCAGTTCTTC. Amino acid sequence: CSVSPLHTGNNEQFF.

The chain links TRBV18 to TRBJ2-7; 7 bases agree with TRBD2. V lost 5 bases, J lost 5 bases, and 3 bases stayed unmatched. Germline V CDR1 and CDR2: KGHSH, LQKENI. CDR3 size: 12 residues. CDR3 sequence (DNA): TGTGCCAGCTCAACCGGGACTAACGAGCAGTACGTC. Protein product: CASSTGTNEQYV.

The chain combines TRBV9 with TRBJ2-4; a weak D match, TRBD2 (6 bases). V lost 3 bases and J 8 bases, leaving 12 bases between the germline ends. Germline assignment: CDR1 SGDLS and CDR2 YYNGEE. The CDR3 contains 13 residues. DNA of the CDR3: TGTGCCAGCAGCGCCGGGGGACGGGACATTCAGTACTTC. Translation: CASSAGGRDIQYF. The full variable domain, rest sourced from reference TRBV9 and TRBJ2-4, is DSGVTQTPKHLITATGQRVTLRCSPRSGDLSVYWYQQSLDQGLQFLIQYYNGEERAKGNILERFSAQQFPDLHSELNLSSLELGDSALYFCASSAGGRDIQYFGAGTRLSVL.

The chain recombines TRBV30 with TRBJ2-1; tentative D call: TRBD1 (5 bases). Looked up from germline, CDR1 is GTSNPN and CDR2 is SVGIG (reference sequence). Trimming left V 3 bases short and J 6 bases short, with 12 bases between. The CDR3 contains 13 residues. The CDR3 is CAWSSQGVNEQFF. The DNA of the CDR3 is TGTGCCTGGAGCTCCCAAGGGGTCAATGAGCAGTTCTTC.

The chain is built from TRBV10-3 and TRBJ2-5; the D gene is possibly TRBD2 (6 bases). The CDR3 loop spans 12 amino acids. Between the trimmed V and J ends, which lost 8 bases and 0 bases, there was a span of 7 bases. Germline CDR1 ENHRY, CDR2 SYGVKD. CDR3 region: CAISGDQETQYF. In nucleotides, the CDR3 is TGTGCCATCTCGGGGGACCAAGAGACCCAGTACTTC.

The rearrangement uses TRBV7-2 and TRBJ1-5; possible D gene TRBD1, 5 bases. The CDR3 contains 14 residues. Trimming left V 6 bases short and J 4 bases short, with 13 bases between. The germline gives CDR1 SGHTA, CDR2 FQGNSA. The CDR3 DNA reads TGTGCCAGCAGTCAGGGAAACGAGAATCAGCCCCAGCATTTT. The encoded protein is CASSQGNENQPQHF.

In this sample, this clonotype turned up once. This chain connects TRBV6-2 or TRBV6-3 to TRBJ2-1; D is unclear. Germline lookup yields CDR1 MNHEY and CDR2 SVGEGT. The CDR3 runs 14 residues. Trimming removed 0 bases from V and 9 bases from J, with 12 bases in between. The CDR3 nucleotides read TGTGCCAGCAGTTACTCGAAGAGCTTCGGTGAGCAGTTCTTC. This translates into CASSYSKSFGEQFF.

This chain links TRBV29-1 with TRBJ2-5; no clear D gene. The CDR3 is made up of 12 amino acids. CDR1 SQVTM and CDR2 ANQGSEA come from the germline V gene. V was clipped by 8 bases and J by 3 bases, with 13 bases between them. CDR3 amino acids: CSCKGGEETQYF. The DNA for the CDR3 is TGCAGCTGCAAAGGTGGGGAAGAGACCCAGTACTTC.

This clonotype has only one observation. The junction does not match germline at one end; this may be a read error. The V gene is TRBV29-1, the J gene TRBJ1-1; D is unclear. In germline, CDR1 is SQVTM, CDR2 ANQGSEA. The CDR3 loop spans 10 amino acids. CDR3 sequence (DNA): TGCAGCGTTTCGACATCGGGATCGATCTTT. Translated, it gives CSVSTSGSIF.

This rearrangement joins TRBV20-1 to TRBJ1-2, with TRBD1 as a possible D gene (5 bases). Germline V CDR1 and CDR2: DFQATT, SNEGSKA (reference sequence). Trimming left V 3 bases short and J 5 bases short, with 16 bases between. The CDR3 length is 14 residues. The CDR3 sequence: CSARFSGGSYGYTF. As DNA, the CDR3 is TGCAGTGCTAGGTTTTCGGGGGGGTCGTATGGCTACACCTTC.

The chain couples TRBV27 to TRBJ1-4; D not resolved. CDR3 length: 17 amino acids. Per the germline V gene, CDR1 is MNHEY and CDR2 is SMNVEV (reference sequence). Trimming removed 6 bases at V and 2 bases at J, with 19 bases between. The CDR3 spells CASSRKVFSSTNEKLFF. Here the CDR3 DNA reads TGTGCCAGCAGCCGCAAAGTCTTTTCGTCGACTAATGAAAAACTGTTTTTT.

The rearrangement joins TRBV30 to TRBJ2-1; 7 nucleotides match TRBD2. The CDR3 consists of 15 residues. Germline CDR1 GTSNPN, CDR2 SVGIG (reference sequence). V trimming: 3 bases; J trimming: 9 bases; junction bases outside the gene matches: 14. In DNA, the CDR3 is TGTGCCTGGAGCCGCGGCCTTGCGGGAGTCGTTGAGCAGTTCTTC. Protein sequence: CAWSRGLAGVVEQFF.

J is TRBJ2-5 and V is TRBV7-8; TRBD2 matches 7 bases. CDR3 size: 14 residues. J was trimmed by 4 bases and V by 5 bases; bases with no gene match: 7. Looked up from germline, CDR1 is SGHVS and CDR2 is FQNEAQ. The CDR3 nucleotides are TGTGCCAGCAGCCAAGGACTAGTCGGAGAGACCCAGTACTTC. Translated: CASSQGLVGETQYF.